This T cell receptor (beta chain) was profiled in a study of cytomegalovirus exposure and HLA in healthy donors (dated by TCRdb to 2016 to 2017). Turning to the overall study: An earlier analysis of 550 to 700 of the donors reported 250 to 350 Gb of sequence data and approximately 110 million unique TCR beta sequences from about 200 million T cells. Using immunosequencing, the study profiled T cell repertoires from around 670 subjects and related those repertoires to cytomegalovirus serostatus. Typing coverage varied by locus: about 620-630 donors for A, B, C, DRB1 and DQB1; 500 to 550 for DQA1; about 600 for DPA1; around 450 for DPB1. Genome-wide SNP genotypes for about 55% of the roughly 670 donors were used in a later genetic analysis, which treated that subset as a discovery cohort. Every discovery cohort repertoire had been produced on one sequencing platform. Class I and class II HLA loci were covered by the typing at four-digit resolution. The study aimed to test whether signatures of past pathogen exposure could be identified by cataloging public T cell receptors. The study combined high-throughput TCR immunosequencing, statistical association of individual TCRs with disease status, and machine learning to predict cytomegalovirus infection status. An early release covering approximately 600 HLA-typed donors comprised roughly 300 gigabases of sequencing data and approximately 85 million unique TCR sequences. In the later analysis, no new phenotypic data were used to find candidate immune exposures; instead, reliance was placed on TCR beta sequences and their occurrence across donors. A later analysis re-analyzed previously published TCR beta repertoires from about 600 donors and added high-resolution HLA genotyping to study TCR occurrence patterns. Roughly five DR-DQ haplotypes were handled as single units for association and clustering because linkage in the cohort was strong. The genetic ancestry cluster associated with self-reported Caucasian donors included over 80% of the 398 genotyped donors. Among 300 to 500 genotyped donors of the cohort, an average of around 250,000 unique TCR beta nucleotide sequences was sequenced per donor, of which about 19% were non-productive. An earlier analysis of roughly 580 of the donors used high-throughput TCR beta sequencing to judge whether each TCR beta V gene segment behaved as functional or pseudogenic. Besides the first cohort of more than 650 subjects, a separate validation cohort made up of roughly 130 different subjects was used. Donor age, sex, ethnicity and CMV serostatus were compiled together with the repertoire data.

Library creation used the immunoSEQ multiplex PCR assay. For the multiplex PCR, a mixture combining 60 forward primers for TCR Vbeta segments and 13 reverse primers for TCR Jbeta segments was used. The CDR3 region of rearranged TCR beta genes was amplified from genomic DNA by a multiplex PCR assay. The Illumina HiSeq System was used to sequence the amplified TCR beta libraries as 87-base-pair reads. Per the original workflow: Across the roughly 600 repertoires, a later analysis counted roughly 84 million unique TCR beta chains, approximately 10 million of which were shared by at least two donors. Raw reads were error-corrected and collapsed into unique sequences with a nearest-neighbor algorithm that merged closely related sequences to remove PCR and sequencing errors. CDR3 sequences were aligned to IMGT reference sequences to assign V, D and J gene segments. For a sequence to be retained, a match of at least six nucleotides to both a V gene segment and a J gene segment was required. A rearrangement counted as productive if the CDR3 had no stop codons and remained in frame with V and J, and every other rearrangement counted as non-productive. Following IMGT convention, CDR3 was defined as the stretch from the second conserved V-encoded cysteine up to the conserved J-encoded phenylalanine. In an earlier analysis of roughly 610 of the donors, sequences lacking an unambiguous match to a single V gene segment were excluded. In an earlier analysis of 587 of the donors, a V segment was called functional when productive rearrangements were above 56.7%, and segregating when the standard deviation between donors exceeded 5%. To diagnose cytomegalovirus status from the catalog of TCR beta chain sequences, a statistical classification framework was built. A later analysis assigned V and J genes by comparing TCR nucleotide sequences with IMGT/GENE-DB human TR gene sequences. A later analysis assigned CDR3 sequences and most-parsimonious VDJ recombination scenarios with the TCRdist pipeline. In a later analysis, every TCR beta chain was defined by the combination of its CDR3 amino acid sequence and its V-gene family, and reads without a unique V-gene family were dropped. To address suspected cross-contamination and a sequencing artifact, a later analysis removed approximately 600 highly shared, low-generation-probability nucleotide sequences. For each public chain, a later analysis derived a clonal expansion index from normalized ranks of inferred template counts within each repertoire. In a later analysis, generation probabilities were computed using a VDJ recombination model fitted to out-of-frame rearrangements, and the results were checked against IGoR. In a later analysis, hypergeometric tests were used to score TCR-TCR, TCR-HLA and TCR-CMV co-occurrence, with a repertoire-size bias correction applied to TCR pairs. To estimate false discovery rates, a later analysis permuted the HLA or CMV assignments 20 times. In a later analysis, co-occurring TCRs were grouped using DBSCAN, and TCRdist sequence similarity was added for clustering within HLA-allele-positive subsets. Co-occurrence clustering excluded repertoires with fewer than 30,000 or more than 120,000 public chains, plus five with anomalous nucleotide sharing. TCRdb holds this immuneACCESS table with in-frame rearrangements only. Some clones are missing; in checked studies, unresolved V genes explain under half, and the rest has no known cause. That table gives V, J and clone size, and the DNA gave D and trimming. The sample yields some 110,000 clones; under 85% were counted once. The ten largest clones take up over 6.5% of the sample.

The cohort was made up of approximately 670 healthy bone marrow donors. Cohort members were all nominally healthy when sampled, although unrecorded immune exposures were likely present. The donor tested CMV seropositive, placing the donor among the roughly 300 seropositive members of the cohort. Each donor provided a peripheral blood sample, and peripheral blood mononuclear cells were used for TCR beta sequencing. Genomic DNA extraction from the blood cell samples was performed with the Qiagen DNeasy Blood Extraction Kit. Worth noting for this clone: Its target antigen remains unknown. No clone much larger than this one lies a single base away; base qualities are absent.

From its cysteine to its phenylalanine, the CDR3 spans 16 amino acids. CDR3 DNA is the only sequence kept; it has 48 bases, read in frame from the first base. Per the germline V gene, SGHRS is the CDR1 and YFSETQ is the CDR2. V is shortened by 2 bases, J by 0 bases, and the region joining them spans 13 bases. Results and caveats for the whole study, not just this receptor: The study listed over 150 TCR beta chains as associated with cytomegalovirus. A cluster of highly shared sequence variants was judged likely to represent a technical artifact of the sequencing pipeline. According to a later analysis, parvovirus B19, influenza, CMV and Epstein-Barr virus appeared linked to several top co-occurrence clusters. When HLA alleles, especially DR and DQ, strongly co-occurred, TCR associations were difficult to assign to individual alleles. A further reported finding was that TCR beta sequences accurately predicted the HLA-A and HLA-B alleles for most subjects in the first cohort. A later analysis found that HLA-associated TCR beta chains were more clonally expanded and had lower generation probabilities than equally common non-associated chains. The classifier was reported to diagnose cytomegalovirus status with high specificity and sensitivity in both the original and validation cohorts. This cohort had only TCR beta chains sequenced, and the lack of alpha or paired-chain data limited which features could be detected. Some IMGT-functional V segments, including TRBV6-2 and TRBV6-3, could not be distinguished by the 87-base-pair reads and were therefore excluded. Sequencing depth was assumed to be roughly uniform across donors in the presence/absence analyses, though that assumption may not hold. CMV serostatus was the only immune exposure information available for the cohort. Across donors, most TCR sequences were observed very rarely, whereas some public TCRs were present in many individuals. Because some donors lacked HLA typing at each locus, the association tests relied only on the typed subset. Broadly in line with IMGT annotations, most TCR beta V segments showed up in productive rearrangements about 87% or about 30% of the time in an earlier analysis of roughly 590 of the donors. Correlated functional status among segregating V segments might be attributable to linkage disequilibrium, but an unknown experimental factor could not be ruled out. The authors suggested that the approach could potentially be extended to other disease states and immunological phenotypes. A later analysis associated 16,951 TCR beta sequences with specific HLA alleles at a false discovery rate of 0.05. In a later genetic analysis, a missense DCLRE1C variant was associated with V-gene and J-gene trimming of TCR beta chains, and the association was replicated in an independent cohort. A later analysis found that TCR association rates varied across HLA loci, with DRB1 alleles showing the most associated TCRs and HLA-C alleles the fewest. Most CMV-associated TCR beta chains appeared to be HLA-restricted in a later analysis, and the HLA associations seemed to be driven largely by CMV exposure. Approximately 16 rarely observed V segments, including chromosome 9 orphons, were excluded from the earlier analysis of just under 600 of the donors because counts were too low. Three of the identified cytomegalovirus-associated TCR beta chains were confirmed in vitro to be specific for cytomegalovirus antigens. According to a later genetic analysis, donors in an Asian-associated ancestry cluster had fewer N-insertions in productive TCRs than the roughly 700-donor mean.

The rearrangement combines TRBV5-1 with TRBJ2-3, with a tentative D gene TRBD2 over 5 matching bases. The TCR comes from a woman in her forties in good health and CMV-seropositive. Sequenced: PBMCs. The DNA reads as follows: TGCGCCAGCAGCTTTAATCCGCGCGGGAGCACAGATACGCAGTATTTT. Its translation is CASSFNPRGSTDTQYF.